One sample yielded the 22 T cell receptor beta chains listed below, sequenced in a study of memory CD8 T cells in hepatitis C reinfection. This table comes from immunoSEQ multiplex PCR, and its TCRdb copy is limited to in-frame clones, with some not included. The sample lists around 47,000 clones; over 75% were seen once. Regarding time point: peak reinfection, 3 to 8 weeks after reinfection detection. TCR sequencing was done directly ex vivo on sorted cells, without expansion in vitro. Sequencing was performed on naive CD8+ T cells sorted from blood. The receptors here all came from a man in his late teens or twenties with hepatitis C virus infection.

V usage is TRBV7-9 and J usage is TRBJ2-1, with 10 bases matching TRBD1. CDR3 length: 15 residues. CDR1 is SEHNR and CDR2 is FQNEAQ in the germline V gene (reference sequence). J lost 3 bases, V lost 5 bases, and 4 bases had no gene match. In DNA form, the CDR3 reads TGTGCCAGCAGCCGGACAGGGGGTTACTACAATGAGCAGTTCTTC. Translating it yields CASSRTGGYYNEQFF.

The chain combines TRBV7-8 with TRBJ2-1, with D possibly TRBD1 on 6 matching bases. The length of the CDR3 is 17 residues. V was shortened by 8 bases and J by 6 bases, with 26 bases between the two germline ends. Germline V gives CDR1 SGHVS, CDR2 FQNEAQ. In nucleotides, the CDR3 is TGTGCCAGCTACTTCGGAGACAGGAACTTTGACCTCAATGAGCAGTTCTTC. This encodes CASYFGDRNFDLNEQFF. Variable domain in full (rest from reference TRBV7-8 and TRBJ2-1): GAGVSQSPRYKVAKRGQDVALRCDPISGHVSLFWYQQALGQGPEFLTYFQNEAQLDKSGLPSDRFFAERPEGSVSTLKIQRTQQEDSAVYLCASYFGDRNFDLNEQFFGPGTRLTVL.

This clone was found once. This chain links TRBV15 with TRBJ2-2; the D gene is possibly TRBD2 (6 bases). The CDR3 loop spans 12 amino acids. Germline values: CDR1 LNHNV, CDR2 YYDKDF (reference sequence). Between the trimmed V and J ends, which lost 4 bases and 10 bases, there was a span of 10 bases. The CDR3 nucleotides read TGTGCCACCAGCATCGGGGGTTCGGAGCTGTTTTTT. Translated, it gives CATSIGGSELFF.

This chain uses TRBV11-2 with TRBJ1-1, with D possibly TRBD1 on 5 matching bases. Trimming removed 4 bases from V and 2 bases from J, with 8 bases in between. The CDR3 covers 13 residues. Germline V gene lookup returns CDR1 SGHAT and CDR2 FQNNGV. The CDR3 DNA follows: TGTGCCAGCAGCTCCGACAGCAACACTGAAGCTTTCTTT. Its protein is CASSSDSNTEAFF. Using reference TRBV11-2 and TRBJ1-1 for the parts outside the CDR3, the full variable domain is EAGVAQSPRYKIIEKRQSVAFWCNPISGHATLYWYQQILGQGPKLLIQFQNNGVVDDSQLPKDRFSAERLKGVDSTLKIQPAKLEDSAVYLCASSSDSNTEAFFGQGTRLTVV.

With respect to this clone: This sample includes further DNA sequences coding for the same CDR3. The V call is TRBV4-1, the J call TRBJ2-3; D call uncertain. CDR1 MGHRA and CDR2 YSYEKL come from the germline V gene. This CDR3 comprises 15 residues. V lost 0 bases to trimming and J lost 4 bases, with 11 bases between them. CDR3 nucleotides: TGCGCCAGCAGCCAAGATAGAGGAGTCTCAGATACGCAGTATTTT. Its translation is CASSQDRGVSDTQYF.

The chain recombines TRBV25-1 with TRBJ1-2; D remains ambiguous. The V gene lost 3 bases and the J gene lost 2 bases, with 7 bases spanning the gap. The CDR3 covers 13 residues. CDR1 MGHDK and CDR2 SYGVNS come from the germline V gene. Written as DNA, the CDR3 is TGTGCCAGCAGTGATACCGGGAACTATGGCTACACCTTC. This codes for CASSDTGNYGYTF.

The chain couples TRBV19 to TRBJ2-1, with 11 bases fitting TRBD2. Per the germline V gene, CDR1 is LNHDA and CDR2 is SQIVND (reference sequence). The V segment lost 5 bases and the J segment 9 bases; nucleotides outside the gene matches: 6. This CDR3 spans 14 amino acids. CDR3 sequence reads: CASSVSGGAVEQFF. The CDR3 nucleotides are TGTGCCAGTAGTGTTAGCGGGGGGGCGGTTGAGCAGTTCTTC.

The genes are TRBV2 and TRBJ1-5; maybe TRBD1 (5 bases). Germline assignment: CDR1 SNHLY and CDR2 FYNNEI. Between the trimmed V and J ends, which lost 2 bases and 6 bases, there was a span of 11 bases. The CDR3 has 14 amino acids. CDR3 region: CASSEWGVGQPQHF. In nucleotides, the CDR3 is TGTGCCAGCAGTGAATGGGGGGTTGGTCAGCCCCAGCATTTT.

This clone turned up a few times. In nucleotides, the CDR3 is TGTGCCAGCAGTGAGGGAAGGGACTTAAACACTGAAGCTTTCTTT. As protein: CASSEGRDLNTEAFF. The J gene is TRBJ1-1, the V gene TRBV6-1, with D possibly matching TRBD1 (5 bases). Germline V gene data show CDR1 as MNHNS and CDR2 as SASEGT. The V and J ends lost 3 bases and 2 bases respectively, with 13 bases between them. The CDR3 extends over 15 amino acids.

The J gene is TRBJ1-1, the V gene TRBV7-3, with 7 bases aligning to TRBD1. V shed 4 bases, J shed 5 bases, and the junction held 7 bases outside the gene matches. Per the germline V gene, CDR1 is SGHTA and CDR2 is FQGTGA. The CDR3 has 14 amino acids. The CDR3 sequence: CASSSRGVETEAFF. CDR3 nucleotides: TGTGCCAGCAGCTCCAGGGGGGTCGAGACTGAAGCTTTCTTT.

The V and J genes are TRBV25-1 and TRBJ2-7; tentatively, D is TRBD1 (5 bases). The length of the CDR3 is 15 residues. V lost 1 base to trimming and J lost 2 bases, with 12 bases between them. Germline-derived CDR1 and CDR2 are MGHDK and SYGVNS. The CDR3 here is CASSESDRFTYEQYF. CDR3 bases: TGTGCCAGCAGTGAATCAGACAGATTTACCTACGAGCAGTACTTC.

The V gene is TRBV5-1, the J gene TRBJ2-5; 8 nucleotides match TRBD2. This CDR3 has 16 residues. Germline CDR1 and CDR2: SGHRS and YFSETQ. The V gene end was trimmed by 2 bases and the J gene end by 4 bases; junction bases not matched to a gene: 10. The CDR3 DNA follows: TGCGCCAGCAGCTTAATAAGCGGGGGACGGGTAGAGACCCAGTACTTC. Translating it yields CASSLISGGRVETQYF.

CDR3 region: CASSLEAAPGEAQYF. For the CDR3, the DNA is TGTGCCAGCTCCTTAGAAGCGGCCCCTGGGGAGGCCCAGTACTTC. The chain has TRBV27 and TRBJ2-5, with a weak D call TRBD2 (6 bases). The CDR3 has 15 amino acids. Germline loops: CDR1 MNHEY, CDR2 SMNVEV (reference sequence). The germline V and J ends were trimmed by 8 bases and 9 bases, with 25 bases remaining between them.

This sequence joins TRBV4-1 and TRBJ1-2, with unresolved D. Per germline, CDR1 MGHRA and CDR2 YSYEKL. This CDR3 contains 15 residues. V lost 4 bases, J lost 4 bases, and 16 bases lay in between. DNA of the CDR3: TGCGCCAGCAGCCCCCGAGGAGGGCTGATCTATGGCTACACCTTC. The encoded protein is CASSPRGGLIYGYTF.

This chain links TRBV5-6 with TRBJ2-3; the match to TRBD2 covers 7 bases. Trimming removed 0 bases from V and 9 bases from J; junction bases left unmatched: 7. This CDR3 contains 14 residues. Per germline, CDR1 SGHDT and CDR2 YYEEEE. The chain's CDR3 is CASSLGLARWTQYF. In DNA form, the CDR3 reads TGTGCCAGCAGCTTGGGACTAGCTAGATGGACGCAGTATTTT.

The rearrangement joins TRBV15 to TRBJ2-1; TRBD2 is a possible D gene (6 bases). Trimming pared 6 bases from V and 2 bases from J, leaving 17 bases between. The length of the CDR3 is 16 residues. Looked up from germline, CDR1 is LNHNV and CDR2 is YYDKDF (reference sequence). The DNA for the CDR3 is TGTGCCACCAGAAGGATGGGGGGTGGGACCTACAATGAGCAGTTCTTC. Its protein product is CATRRMGGGTYNEQFF.

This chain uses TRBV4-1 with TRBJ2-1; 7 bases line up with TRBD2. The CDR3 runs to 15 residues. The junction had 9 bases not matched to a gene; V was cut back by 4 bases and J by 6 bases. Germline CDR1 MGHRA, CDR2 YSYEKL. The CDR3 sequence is CASSPYLAVFNEQFF. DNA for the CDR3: TGCGCCAGCAGCCCCTATCTAGCGGTGTTCAATGAGCAGTTCTTC.

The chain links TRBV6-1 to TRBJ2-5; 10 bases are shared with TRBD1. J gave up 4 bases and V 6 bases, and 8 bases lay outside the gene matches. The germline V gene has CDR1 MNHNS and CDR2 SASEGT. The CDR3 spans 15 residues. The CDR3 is CASSSGTGVSETQYF. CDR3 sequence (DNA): TGTGCCAGCAGCTCCGGGACAGGGGTTTCAGAGACCCAGTACTTC.

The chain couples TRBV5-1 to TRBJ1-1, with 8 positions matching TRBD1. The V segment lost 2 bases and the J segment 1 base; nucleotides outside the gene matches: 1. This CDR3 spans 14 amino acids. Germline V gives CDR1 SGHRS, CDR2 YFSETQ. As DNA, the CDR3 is TGCGCCAGCAGCTTTGGGACAGGGAACACTGAAGCTTTCTTT. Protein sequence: CASSFGTGNTEAFF.

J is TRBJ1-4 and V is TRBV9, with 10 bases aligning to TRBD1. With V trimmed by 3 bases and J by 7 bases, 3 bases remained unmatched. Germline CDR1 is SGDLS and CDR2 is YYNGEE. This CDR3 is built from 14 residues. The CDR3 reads CASSAGQGSEKLFF. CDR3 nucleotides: TGTGCCAGCAGCGCGGGACAGGGGAGTGAAAAACTGTTTTTT.

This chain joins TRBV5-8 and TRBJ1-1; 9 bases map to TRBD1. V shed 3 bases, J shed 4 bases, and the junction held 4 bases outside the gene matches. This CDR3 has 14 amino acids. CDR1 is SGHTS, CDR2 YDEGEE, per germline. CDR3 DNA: TGTGCCAGCAGCTCGGGACAGGGTTCCACTGAAGCTTTCTTT. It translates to CASSSGQGSTEAFF.

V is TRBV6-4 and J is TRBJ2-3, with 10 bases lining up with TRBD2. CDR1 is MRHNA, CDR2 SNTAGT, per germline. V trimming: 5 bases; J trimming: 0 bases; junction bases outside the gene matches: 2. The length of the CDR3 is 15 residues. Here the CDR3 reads CASSLSGGSTDTQYF. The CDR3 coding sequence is TGTGCCAGCAGTCTTAGCGGGGGGAGCACAGATACGCAGTATTTT.